This T cell receptor beta chain was captured in a study of post-analysis software for immune sequencing data. Study information: Recorded disease courses covered relapsing-remitting, secondary progressive and progressive-relapsing multiple sclerosis. Some patients had no subtype annotation.

Findings of the study overall: About 5 TRBV segments occurring more often in patients than controls included TRBV5-6, TRBV5-1 and TRBV20-1. A significant reduction in normalized Chao1 diversity was observed in multiple sclerosis patients versus controls. F measure showed strong co-clustering of same-batch samples.

This clonotype showed up just a few times. Its target is not known. V dropped 2 bases and J dropped 3 bases, with 10 bases sitting between them. The CDR3 sequence is 14 residues long. Germline V CDR1 and CDR2: MNHEY, SVGAGI. TCR beta cDNA libraries included unique molecular identifiers. Out of roughly 0.95 to 11 million T cells, about 460,000 cDNA molecules were generated. TCRdb fed the PCR reads into MiXCR, producing one record per CDR3 protein. This table has 150,000 to 200,000 distinct CDR3 sequences, about 30% appearing once. The TCR was taken from a girl aged 5 to 17 with multiple sclerosis. The V and J genes are TRBV6-5 and TRBJ1-2; no clear D gene. Sequencing was done on a sample of blood. The CDR3 is CASSYRGGDYGYTF. In DNA, the CDR3 is TGTGCCAGCAGTTACCGGGGTGGAGACTATGGCTACACCTTC.